Listed below are T cell receptor beta chains from one sample, sequenced in a study of CD8 T cells in ankylosing spondylitis. TCRdb reanalysed the 5' RACE reads using MiXCR and keeps one entry per CDR3 protein. Of approximately 39,000 distinct CDR3 sequences listed, around an eighth are singletons. Sequenced input: synovial fluid, either unsorted or a sorted T cell fraction (not recorded which). The origin of the receptors is a male donor with ankylosing spondylitis. The CDR3 runs from the conserved cysteine through the conserved F or W. A D gene is named only where the DNA matches it firmly. Where a row states a size, it is once, few, many or the class of an expanded clone; other rows omit it.

d_gene	j_gene	v_gene	abundance	CDR3nt	CDR3aa
TRBD2	TRBJ2-1	TRBV15	many	TGTGCCACCAGCAGACTCAGCGGGGGCTCCTACAATGAGCAGTTCTTC	CATSRLSGGSYNEQFF
TRBD2	TRBJ2-3	TRBV11-1	.	TGTGCCAGCAGCTCCTATGGCCTGACTAGCCGCCTCGGCAGCACAGATACGCAGTATTTT	CASSSYGLTSRLGSTDTQYF
.	TRBJ1-1	TRBV10-3	few	TGTGCCATCAGTGATAGATGGGTGGGGATGAACACTGAAGCTTTCTTT	CAISDRWVGMNTEAFF
.	TRBJ2-6	TRBV2	many	TGTGCCAGCAGTGGCTCTGGGGCCAACGTCCTGACTTTC	CASSGSGANVLTF
TRBD1	TRBJ1-2	TRBV12-3/TRBV12-4	many	TGTGCCAGCAGTTTGTTTGGAGGGGGCTCTCGCTACACCTTC	CASSLFGGGSRYTF
TRBD1	TRBJ2-3	TRBV30	few	TGTGCCTGGGTATCGGGGACAGGGGATTATACGCAGTATTTT	CAWVSGTGDYTQYF
TRBD2	TRBJ2-3	TRBV18	.	TGTGCCAGCTCACCTGCGGGGGGGGCCGAGAAAGATACGCAGTATTTT	CASSPAGGAEKDTQYF
TRBD1	TRBJ1-1	TRBV5-4	few	TGTGCCAGCAGCTTGCGGGACAGGGCTAACACTGAAGCTTTCTTT	CASSLRDRANTEAFF
.	TRBJ2-2	TRBV9	many	TGTGCCAGCAGCCCATCGGTCATCGGGGAGCTGTTTTTT	CASSPSVIGELFF
.	TRBJ2-1	TRBV4-3	many	TGCGCCAGCAGCCAAGATGCCCACCTAAGGAATGAGCAGTTCTTC	CASSQDAHLRNEQFF
TRBD2	TRBJ2-1	TRBV5-1	.	TGCGCCAGCTTGGGGGCTAGCGGGGGCCCCTACAATGAGCAGTTCTTC	CASLGASGGPYNEQFF
.	TRBJ2-1	TRBV2	.	TGTGCCAGCAGTTTCCGCTTGCACAATGAGCAGTTCTTC	CASSFRLHNEQFF
TRBD1	TRBJ2-1	TRBV6-1	few	TGTGCCAGCAGACCCCGGACAGGGAACGTCCACAATGAGCAGTTCTTC	CASRPRTGNVHNEQFF
.	TRBJ1-2	TRBV2	.	TGTGCCAGCAGGCGGGAAAATGGCTACACCTTC	CASRRENGYTF
TRBD2	TRBJ2-7	TRBV6-1	.	TGTGCCAGCAGTGCACTAGCGGGAAACTACGAGCAGTACTTC	CASSALAGNYEQYF
TRBD1	TRBJ2-2	TRBV6-1	few	TGTGCCAGCAGCTCCGGGACAGGTCTGAACACCGGGGAGCTGTTTTTT	CASSSGTGLNTGELFF
.	TRBJ2-3	TRBV14	many	TGTGCCAGCAGCCAAGATGGTGTATTACGGAGCACAGATACGCAGTATTTT	CASSQDGVLRSTDTQYF
TRBD1	TRBJ1-2	TRBV20-1	few	TGCAGTGCTAGTCCTTCGACAGGGCGGTGGTATGGCTACACCTTC	CSASPSTGRWYGYTF
.	TRBJ1-4	TRBV7-2	many	TGTGCCAGCAGCCAGCGGGAGAAACTGTTTTTT	CASSQREKLFF
TRBD2	TRBJ2-5	TRBV3-1	few	TGTGCCAGCAGCCAATTCCGGACTAGCGATCAAGAGACCCAGTACTTC	CASSQFRTSDQETQYF
.	TRBJ2-1	TRBV7-8	few	TGTGCCAGCAGCTTGGGGTCCGGGACTTGGGCCTACAATGAGCAGTTCTTC	CASSLGSGTWAYNEQFF
.	TRBJ1-4	TRBV5-1	.	TGCGCCAGCAGCTTGGCCCTTAGACGGACAACTAATGAAAAACTGTTTTTT	CASSLALRRTTNEKLFF
TRBD1	TRBJ2-2	TRBV6-1	few	TGTGCCAGCCGAGGGGCAGGGGGCGAGACCGGGGAGCTGTTTTTT	CASRGAGGETGELFF
.	TRBJ1-1	TRBV27	.	TGTGCCAGCAGTTTAGGGGGGGGAACTGAAGCTTTCTTT	CASSLGGGTEAFF
.	TRBJ2-3	TRBV6-4	many	TGTGCCAGCAGTGACTCGCCGGGCACAGATACGCAGTATTTT	CASSDSPGTDTQYF
.	TRBJ2-2	TRBV6-1	few	TGTGCCAGCACCACCTATACTAGCCGTGGTGGGGAGCTGTTTTTT	CASTTYTSRGGELFF
.	TRBJ2-6	TRBV5-1	.	TGCGCCAGCAGCTTGAGACAGGTCCTCGTTCCTGGGGCCAACGTCCTGACTTTC	CASSLRQVLVPGANVLTF
.	TRBJ1-3	TRBV5-1	.	TGCGCCAGCAGCTTGGACCCAGGTGACGGGAACACCATATATTTT	CASSLDPGDGNTIYF
.	TRBJ2-1	TRBV4-2	.	TGTGCCAGCAGCCAACCAACTAGGGGGTCCTACAATGAGCAGTTCTTC	CASSQPTRGSYNEQFF
.	TRBJ2-3	TRBV9	many	TGTGCCAGCAGCACCTCCGGGAAATTAGATACGCAGTATTTT	CASSTSGKLDTQYF
.	TRBJ2-1	TRBV10-3	few	TGTGCCATCAGTGGGCGTCCGACTTCCTACAATGAGCAGTTCTTC	CAISGRPTSYNEQFF
.	TRBJ1-1	TRBV29-1	.	TGCAGCGTGGAAATTAGAACGGACCCTAACACTGAAGCTTTCTTT	CSVEIRTDPNTEAFF
.	TRBJ2-1	TRBV27	few	TGTGCCAGCACCCCTGGAGGGAGCCATTACAATGAGCAGTTCTTC	CASTPGGSHYNEQFF
TRBD1	TRBJ1-2	TRBV4-3	many	TGCGCCAGCAGCCCAAAGTGGCAGGGGACAGGGGCCTACACCTTC	CASSPKWQGTGAYTF
TRBD1	TRBJ2-2	TRBV20-1	medium-sized	TGCAGTGCTGGAGATACCCACAGGGGAGATCACGGGGAGCTGTTTTTT	CSAGDTHRGDHGELFF
.	TRBJ1-1	TRBV12-3/TRBV12-4	.	TGTGCCAGCAGTTTAATTAGGGCCAACACTGAAGCTTTCTTT	CASSLIRANTEAFF
.	TRBJ1-1	TRBV11-2	many	TGTGCCAGCAGCTTTTATGGGGGGAACACTGAAGCTTTCTTT	CASSFYGGNTEAFF
TRBD1	TRBJ2-7	TRBV20-1	many	TGCAGTGCTAGAGCGGGGACAGGGGCACCCGTGGTCGAGCAGTACTTC	CSARAGTGAPVVEQYF
TRBD2	TRBJ2-2	TRBV6-2/TRBV6-3	.	TGTGCCAGCAGAGCGGGGGGGGTCACCGGGGAGCTGTTTTTT	CASRAGGVTGELFF
TRBD2	TRBJ2-3	TRBV2	.	TGTGCCAGCAGTTCTGGACTAGCGGGGCTCTTTAGCACAGATACGCAGTATTTT	CASSSGLAGLFSTDTQYF
.	TRBJ1-5	TRBV6-5	many	TGTGCCAGCAGTTCGGGACTCCTTGGGCCCCAGCATTTT	CASSSGLLGPQHF
.	TRBJ2-3	TRBV3-1	many	TGTGCCAGCAGCCTGGGCACAGATACGCAGTATTTT	CASSLGTDTQYF
TRBD1	TRBJ1-4	TRBV4-3	many	TGCGCCAGCAGCCAAGATCGAGGGACAGGGTGGAGTGAAAAACTGTTTTTT	CASSQDRGTGWSEKLFF
.	TRBJ1-1	TRBV2	.	TGTGCCAGCTTTAAAAAAGGGGCTTTCTTT	CASFKKGAFF
.	TRBJ2-3	TRBV7-8	.	TGTGCCAGCAGCTTAGCGGAGCGAGATACGCAGTATTTT	CASSLAERDTQYF
.	TRBJ2-3	TRBV7-9	.	TGTGCCAGCAGCTTCCCGGGCAGGGGAGGACCAGATACGCAGTATTTT	CASSFPGRGGPDTQYF
TRBD2	TRBJ2-7	TRBV4-1	.	TGCGCCAGCAGCCAAGCCCGGACTAGCACGCTCTACGAGCAGTACTTC	CASSQARTSTLYEQYF
.	TRBJ1-4	TRBV4-3	few	TGCGCCAGCAGCCTTGACAGATCAACTAATGAAAAACTGTTTTTT	CASSLDRSTNEKLFF
.	TRBJ1-5	TRBV5-5	few	TGTGCCAGCAGCACCTACGTAGGCCGCAATCAGCCCCAGCATTTT	CASSTYVGRNQPQHF